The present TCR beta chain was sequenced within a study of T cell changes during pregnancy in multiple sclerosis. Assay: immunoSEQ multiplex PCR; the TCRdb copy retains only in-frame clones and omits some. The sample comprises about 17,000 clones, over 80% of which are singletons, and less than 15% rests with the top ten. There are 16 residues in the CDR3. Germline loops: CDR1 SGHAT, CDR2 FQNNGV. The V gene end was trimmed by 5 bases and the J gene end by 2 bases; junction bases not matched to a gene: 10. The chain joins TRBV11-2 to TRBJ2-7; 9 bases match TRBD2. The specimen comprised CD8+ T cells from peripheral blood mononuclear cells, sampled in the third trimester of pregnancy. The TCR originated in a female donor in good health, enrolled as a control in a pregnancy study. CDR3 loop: CASSPARAGGTYEQYF. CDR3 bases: TGTGCCAGCAGCCCCGCCCGAGCGGGGGGCACCTACGAGCAGTACTTC.